One and the same sample provided the 9 T cell receptor beta chains below, sequenced in a study of blood T cell repertoires in COVID-19 (TCRdb year 2020). The library was produced with the immunoSEQ multiplex PCR assay. This is the immuneACCESS table as TCRdb keeps it, with only in-frame sequences that have V and J called. A part of the clones is gone; compared with another copy, unresolved V genes explain less than half, and the rest is unexplained. The table for this sample lists 200,000 to 250,000 clones; around 86% of them were counted only once. Jointly, the top ten make up under 7.5% of the sample. The sequencing input was peripheral blood. The receptors here all came from a man aged 55-75 years who had recovered from COVID-19.

The chain joins TRBV19 to TRBJ2-1, with 7 bases aligning to TRBD1. This CDR3 spans 13 amino acids. Losses at the gene ends were 7 bases for V and 6 bases for J; bases not matched to a gene: 6. The germline V gene has CDR1 LNHDA and CDR2 SQIVND (reference sequence). In DNA form, the CDR3 reads TGTGCCAGTAATCCGACAGGGCTCAATGAGCAGTTCTTC. It encodes CASNPTGLNEQFF.

This sequence joins TRBV3-1 (or the pseudogene TRBV3-2) and TRBJ1-5, with TRBD1 as a possible D gene (6 bases). In germline, CDR1 is LGHDT, CDR2 YNNKEL (reference sequence). Trimming removed 0 bases at V and 4 bases at J, with 10 bases between. This CDR3 region has 15 residues. The CDR3 sequence is CASSQEGGGNQPQHF. DNA of the CDR3: TGTGCCAGCAGCCAAGAGGGAGGGGGAAATCAGCCCCAGCATTTT.

J is TRBJ2-6 and V is TRBV24-1, with D uncertain. CDR3 length: 17 residues. The V and J ends lost 2 bases and 0 bases respectively, with 10 bases between them. Germline-derived CDR1 and CDR2 are KGHDR and SFDVKD. CDR3 protein: CATSDSSTGSGANVLTF. CDR3 sequence (DNA): TGTGCCACCAGTGATTCCTCTACCGGCTCTGGGGCCAACGTCCTGACTTTC.

This rearrangement joins TRBV19 to TRBJ1-3; D is unclear. The CDR3 length is 14 residues. Trimming removed 10 bases at V and 3 bases at J, with 16 bases between. The germline V gene encodes CDR1 LNHDA and CDR2 SQIVND (reference sequence). The CDR3 region is CATDDRRGGNTIYF. As DNA, the CDR3 is TGTGCCACTGACGACCGACGGGGTGGAAACACCATATATTTT.

V usage is TRBV5-4 and J usage is TRBJ1-1; tentatively, D is TRBD1 (5 bases). Germline V lookup: CDR1 SGHNT, CDR2 YYREEE (reference sequence). V was shortened by 0 bases and J by 1 base, with 10 bases between the two germline ends. There are 15 residues in the CDR3. CDR3 nucleotide sequence: TGTGCCAGCAGCTTGGCCCCAGACAGGAACACTGAAGCTTTCTTT. Its protein is CASSLAPDRNTEAFF.

The chain couples TRBV18 to TRBJ2-5; D may be TRBD1 (5 bases). The V gene's germline CDR1 is KGHSH and CDR2 LQKENI. Trimming took off 3 bases at V and 7 bases at J, with 12 bases between the two ends. The CDR3 spans 13 residues. The CDR3 protein is CASSPDMKRTQYF. The DNA of the CDR3 is TGTGCCAGCTCACCGGACATGAAACGGACCCAGTACTTC.

V and J are TRBV6-5 and TRBJ1-6; no firm D call. The CDR3 spans 14 residues. Germline V gene lookup returns CDR1 MNHEY and CDR2 SVGAGI. Deletions cut 6 bases from V and 7 bases from J, with 13 bases between. The CDR3 DNA sequence: TGTGCCAGCAGGCCCGGACTGCAGAATTCACCCCTCCACTTT. Protein: CASRPGLQNSPLHF.

V gene TRBV7-9 combines with J gene TRBJ2-5; 8 bases are shared with TRBD2. Trimming removed 11 bases from V and 5 bases from J; junction bases left unmatched: 16. In germline, CDR1 is SEHNR, CDR2 FQNEAQ (reference sequence). The CDR3 runs 15 residues. In DNA form, the CDR3 reads TGTGCCGCCCGCATCCCGGCGGGGGGTTGGGAGACCCAGTACTTC. Translating it yields CAARIPAGGWETQYF.

J is TRBJ2-1 and V is TRBV28; 11 positions agree with TRBD2. Germline V gene sequence: CDR1 MDHEN, CDR2 SYDVKM. V was pared by 4 bases and J by 5 bases, with 7 bases of the junction left unmatched. The CDR3 runs 16 residues. CDR3 sequence (DNA): TGTGCCAGCAGTTCCCCGGGACTAGCGGCCCACAATGAGCAGTTCTTC. Residues: CASSSPGLAAHNEQFF.